This TCR beta chain was sequenced in a study of T-cell memory formation after mild COVID-19 (dated by TCRdb to the early 2020s). Regarding the study in general: TCR sequence clusters from the two donors were largely donor specific. Two young, previously healthy adult volunteers, one female and one male, were included in the cohort. In a couple of donors, T-cell clones that expanded and contracted after mild COVID-19 were tracked by sequencing TCRalpha and TCRbeta repertoires over time. The investigation overall reported the following: Contracting CD4+ clones turned up mainly in the CM and EM memory subsets, whereas EMRA was where CD8+ clones were enriched. Clones that contracted from day 15 to 85 showed balanced CD4/CD8 phenotypes, whereas a second wave of clones that expanded from day 15 to 37 leaned towards CD4+. Only a couple of mild cases were covered in the study, and larger cohorts including severe cases with pre-infection samples were considered necessary. Whether the second-wave clones peaking on day 37 were SARS-CoV-2 specific was not confirmed. Some responding clones were found in pre-infection memory, which suggests that pre-existing cross-reactive memory T cells took part in the SARS-CoV-2 response.

PBMCs were isolated by Ficoll-Paque density gradient centrifugation. Here V drops 7 bases and J drops 4 bases, and the junction holds 7 bases not matched to any gene. Taken from cysteine to phenylalanine, the CDR3 has 14 residues. The retained sequence is limited to the CDR3, 42 bases, with the frame set at the first base. Via the germline V gene, CDR1 is SNHLY and CDR2 FYNNEI. Sequencing took place on an Illumina NovaSeq 6000. TCRalpha and TCRbeta cDNA libraries were constructed by 5'RACE with constant-segment primers, with sample barcodes and unique molecular identifiers being introduced. RNA was extracted from every sample with Trizol reagent. Amplification of the libraries took two PCR steps, and the second step added a second sample barcode plus Illumina TruSeq adapters. Libraries were sequenced on an Illumina NovaSeq with 2 x 150 bp paired-end reads. From the authors' description of their analysis: Demultiplexing of reads and collapsing into UMI-guided consensus sequences were performed with migec v1.2.7. With mixcr v2.1.11, UMI consensuses were aligned to TRA and TRB V and J templates and assembled into clonotypes. Expanded or contracted clonotypes were those called significant by both edgeR and NoisET, with noise models trained on biological replicates. For edgeR calls, a false discovery rate-adjusted p below 0.01 and a log2 fold-change threshold of 1 were applied. As an exploratory analysis of dynamics, PCA with hierarchical clustering was applied to max-normalized trajectories of the 1000 most abundant clonotypes. Separately sequenced CD4+ and CD8+ repertoires were used to assign the CD4 or CD8 phenotype of responding clones. TCRdb trimmed the raw reads at Q25, called clones with MiXCR and kept productive beta chains. A single entry per CDR3 protein holds the most common genes and DNA from its merged rows. The V and J calls shown here were made by TCRdb, not taken from the authors' results. The sample records fewer than 200,000 distinct CDR3 sequences, roughly 23% of which are singletons. Together, the top ten hold about 23% of the sample.

As to this clonotype: The specificity of this receptor is unknown. No much larger clonotype is one base removed from it; base qualities were not supplied.

Sequenced input: PBMCs or a T cell subset sorted from them (not recorded which). The TCR comes from an adult woman who had mild COVID-19 (a few samples of this study predate the infection). The sample titles of this study are shuffled in the database, so cell type and time point are left out; the donor was told from shared clones. The rearranged chain carries TRBV2 and TRBJ1-2; 9 of the junction bases match TRBD1. The CDR3 region has the sequence CASNPGQGSYGYTF. In nucleotides, the sequence is TGTGCCAGCAATCCGGGACAGGGATCCTATGGCTACACCTTC.